The table lists the clone carrying this T cell receptor (beta chain) with a few counts. The entry originates in a study of blood T cell repertoires in COVID-19. Study context: PBMCs, B-cell-depleted T cells, or T cells provided the cDNA or gDNA that made up the material.

TCRdb's copy holds only in-frame clones and misses some; the assay was immunoSEQ multiplex PCR. The sample lists 180,000 or so clones, 70% to 80% seen once, with 8.5% to 10% in the top ten. The CDR3 loop spans 16 amino acids. V dropped 7 bases and J dropped 6; count of bases not matched to a gene: 12. Germline-derived CDR1 and CDR2 are MNHEY and SMNVEV (reference sequence). The sample was peripheral blood. V is TRBV27 and J is TRBJ2-2, with 9 bases lining up with TRBD2. The TCR was taken from a woman between 50 and 59 years old with active or convalescent COVID-19. This chain's CDR3 is CASTSSGTSLPGELFF. The CDR3, as DNA: TGTGCCAGCACCTCTTCCGGGACTAGCTTGCCCGGGGAGCTGTTTTTT.